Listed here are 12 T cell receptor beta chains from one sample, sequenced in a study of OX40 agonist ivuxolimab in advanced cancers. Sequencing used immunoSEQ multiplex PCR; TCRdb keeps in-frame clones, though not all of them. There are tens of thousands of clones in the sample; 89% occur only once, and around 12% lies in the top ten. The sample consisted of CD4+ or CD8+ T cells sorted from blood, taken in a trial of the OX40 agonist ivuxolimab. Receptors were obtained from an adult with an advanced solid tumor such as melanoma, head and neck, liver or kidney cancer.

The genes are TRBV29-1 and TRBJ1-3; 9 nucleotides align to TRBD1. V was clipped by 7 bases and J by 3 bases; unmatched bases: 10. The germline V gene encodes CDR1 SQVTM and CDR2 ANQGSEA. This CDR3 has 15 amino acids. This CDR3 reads CSGLTGGSNGNTIYF. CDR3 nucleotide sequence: TGCAGCGGACTAACAGGGGGCTCAAATGGAAACACCATATATTTT.

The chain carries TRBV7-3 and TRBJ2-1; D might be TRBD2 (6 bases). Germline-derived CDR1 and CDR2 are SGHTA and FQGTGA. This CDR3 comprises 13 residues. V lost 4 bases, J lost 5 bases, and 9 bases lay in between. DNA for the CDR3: TGTGCCAGCAGCTCGGGACTCCACAATGAGCAGTTCTTC. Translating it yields CASSSGLHNEQFF.

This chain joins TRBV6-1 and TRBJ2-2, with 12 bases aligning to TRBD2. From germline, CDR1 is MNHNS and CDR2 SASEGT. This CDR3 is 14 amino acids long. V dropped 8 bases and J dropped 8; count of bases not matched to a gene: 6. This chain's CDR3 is CASWPLAGGGELFF. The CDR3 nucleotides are TGTGCCAGCTGGCCCCTAGCGGGAGGGGGGGAGCTGTTTTTT.

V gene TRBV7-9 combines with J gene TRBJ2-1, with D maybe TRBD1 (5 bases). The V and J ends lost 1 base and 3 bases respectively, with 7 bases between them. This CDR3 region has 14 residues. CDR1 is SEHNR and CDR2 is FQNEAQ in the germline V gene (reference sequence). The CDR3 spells CASSLEDSYNEQFF. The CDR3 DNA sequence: TGTGCCAGCAGCTTAGAAGACAGCTACAATGAGCAGTTCTTC.

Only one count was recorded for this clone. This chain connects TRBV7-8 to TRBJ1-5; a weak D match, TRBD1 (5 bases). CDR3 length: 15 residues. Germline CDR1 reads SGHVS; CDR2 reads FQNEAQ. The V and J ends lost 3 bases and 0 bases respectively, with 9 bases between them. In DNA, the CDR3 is TGTGCCAGCAGCTTGGGGGGAGGTAGCAATCAGCCCCAGCATTTT. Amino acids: CASSLGGGSNQPQHF.

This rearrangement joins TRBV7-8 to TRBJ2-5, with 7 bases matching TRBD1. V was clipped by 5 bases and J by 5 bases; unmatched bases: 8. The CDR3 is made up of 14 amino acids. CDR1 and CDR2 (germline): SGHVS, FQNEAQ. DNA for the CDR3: TGTGCCAGCAGCGCAGACAGGGTAGATGAGACCCAGTACTTC. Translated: CASSADRVDETQYF.

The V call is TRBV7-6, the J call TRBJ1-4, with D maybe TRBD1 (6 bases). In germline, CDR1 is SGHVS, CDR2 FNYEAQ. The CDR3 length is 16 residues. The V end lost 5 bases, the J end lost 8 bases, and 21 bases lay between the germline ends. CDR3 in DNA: TGTGCCAGCAGCCCTGGCCCGGGACAATTCTTAGAAAAACTGTTTTTT. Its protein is CASSPGPGQFLEKLFF.

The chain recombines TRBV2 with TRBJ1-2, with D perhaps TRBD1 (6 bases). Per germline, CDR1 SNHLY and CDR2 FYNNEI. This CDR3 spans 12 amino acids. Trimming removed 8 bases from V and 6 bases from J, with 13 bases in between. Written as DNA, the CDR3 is TGTGCCAGCGAATCGGGGGGCGATGGCTACACCTTC. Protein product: CASESGGDGYTF.

The CDR3, as DNA: TGTGCCAGCAGCTTTAACCTAGCGGTTTACAATGAGCAGTTCTTC. This gives the protein CASSFNLAVYNEQFF. The rearrangement uses TRBV7-2 and TRBJ2-1; 7 positions agree with TRBD2. CDR1 is SGHTA and CDR2 is FQGNSA in the germline V gene. This CDR3 spans 15 amino acids. V trimming: 3 bases; J trimming: 4 bases; junction bases outside the gene matches: 6. Together with reference TRBV7-2 and TRBJ2-1, the CDR3 gives the full variable domain: GAGVSQSPSNKVTEKGKDVELRCDPISGHTALYWYRQSLGQGLEFLIYFQGNSAPDKSGLPSDRFSAERTGGSVSTLTIQRTQQEDSAVYLCASSFNLAVYNEQFFGPGTRLTVL.

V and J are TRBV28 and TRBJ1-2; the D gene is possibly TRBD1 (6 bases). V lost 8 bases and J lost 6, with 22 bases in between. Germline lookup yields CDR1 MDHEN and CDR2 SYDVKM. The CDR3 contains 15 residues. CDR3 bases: TGTGCCAGCGGAGAAGTTACCGGGGGCATTGATGGCTACACCTTC. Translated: CASGEVTGGIDGYTF.

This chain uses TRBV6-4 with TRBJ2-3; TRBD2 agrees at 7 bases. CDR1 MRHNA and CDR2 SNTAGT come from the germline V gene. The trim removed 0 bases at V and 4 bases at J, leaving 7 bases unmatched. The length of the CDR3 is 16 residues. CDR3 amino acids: CASSDSGGSGADTQYF. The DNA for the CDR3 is TGTGCCAGCAGTGACTCCGGCGGGAGTGGCGCAGATACGCAGTATTTT.

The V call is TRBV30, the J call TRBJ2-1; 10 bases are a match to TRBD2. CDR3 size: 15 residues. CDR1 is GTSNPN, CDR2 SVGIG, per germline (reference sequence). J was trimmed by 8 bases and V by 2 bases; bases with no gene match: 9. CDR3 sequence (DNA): TGTGCCTGGAGTTGGCTAGCGGGGGCCTTCGATGAGCAGTTCTTC. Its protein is CAWSWLAGAFDEQFF.